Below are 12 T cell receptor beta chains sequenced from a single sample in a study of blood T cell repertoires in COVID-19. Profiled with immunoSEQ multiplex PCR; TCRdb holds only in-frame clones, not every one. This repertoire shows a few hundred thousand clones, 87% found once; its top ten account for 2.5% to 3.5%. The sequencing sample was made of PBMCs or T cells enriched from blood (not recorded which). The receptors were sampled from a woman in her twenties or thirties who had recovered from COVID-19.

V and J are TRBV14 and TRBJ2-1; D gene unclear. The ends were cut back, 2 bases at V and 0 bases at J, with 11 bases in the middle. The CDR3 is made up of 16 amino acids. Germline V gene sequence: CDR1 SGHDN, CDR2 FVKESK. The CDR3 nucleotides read TGTGCCAGCAGCCAACTAGGAACCAGCTCCTACAATGAGCAGTTCTTC. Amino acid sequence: CASSQLGTSSYNEQFF.

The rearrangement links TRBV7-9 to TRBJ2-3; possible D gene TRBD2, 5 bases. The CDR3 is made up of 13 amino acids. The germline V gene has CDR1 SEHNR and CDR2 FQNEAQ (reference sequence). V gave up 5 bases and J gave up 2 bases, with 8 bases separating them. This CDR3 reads CASSGRDTDTQYF. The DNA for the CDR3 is TGTGCCAGCAGCGGCCGGGACACAGATACGCAGTATTTT. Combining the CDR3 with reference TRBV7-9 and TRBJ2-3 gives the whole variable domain DTGVSQNPRHKITKRGQNVTFRCDPISEHNRLYWYRQTLGQGPEFLTYFQNEAQLEKSRLLSDRFSAERPKGSFSTLEIQRTEQGDSAMYLCASSGRDTDTQYFGPGTRLTVL.

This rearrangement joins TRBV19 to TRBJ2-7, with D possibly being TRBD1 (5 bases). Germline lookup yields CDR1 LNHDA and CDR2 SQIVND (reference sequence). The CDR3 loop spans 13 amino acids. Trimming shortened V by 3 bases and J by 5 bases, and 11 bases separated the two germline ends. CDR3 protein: CASSMVARDEQYF. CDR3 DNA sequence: TGTGCCAGTAGTATGGTAGCCAGGGACGAGCAGTACTTC.

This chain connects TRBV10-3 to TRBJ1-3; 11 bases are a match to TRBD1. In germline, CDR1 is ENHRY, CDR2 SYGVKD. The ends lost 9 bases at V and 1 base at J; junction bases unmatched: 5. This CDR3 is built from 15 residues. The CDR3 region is CAIRTGGNSGNTIYF. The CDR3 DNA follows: TGTGCCATTCGGACAGGGGGCAATTCTGGAAACACCATATATTTT.

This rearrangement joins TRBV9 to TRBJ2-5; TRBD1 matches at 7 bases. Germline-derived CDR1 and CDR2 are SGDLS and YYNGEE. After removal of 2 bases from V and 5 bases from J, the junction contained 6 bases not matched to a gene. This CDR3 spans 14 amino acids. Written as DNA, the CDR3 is TGTGCCAGCAGCGTCACAGGGGCGAAGGAGACCCAGTACTTC. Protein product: CASSVTGAKETQYF.

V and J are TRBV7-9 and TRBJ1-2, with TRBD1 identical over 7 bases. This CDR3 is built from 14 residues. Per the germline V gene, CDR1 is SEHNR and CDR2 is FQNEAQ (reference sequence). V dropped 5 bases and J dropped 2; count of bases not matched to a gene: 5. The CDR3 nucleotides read TGTGCCAGCAGCGCCCGGGACAGCAACTATGGCTACACCTTC. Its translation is CASSARDSNYGYTF. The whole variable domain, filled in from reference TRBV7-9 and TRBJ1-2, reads DTGVSQNPRHKITKRGQNVTFRCDPISEHNRLYWYRQTLGQGPEFLTYFQNEAQLEKSRLLSDRFSAERPKGSFSTLEIQRTEQGDSAMYLCASSARDSNYGYTFGSGTRLTVV.

CDR3 in DNA: TGTGCTAGTGGTGGGGACATACCTAATGAAAAACTGTTTTTT. Its protein is CASGGDIPNEKLFF. V usage is TRBV12-5 and J usage is TRBJ1-4, with D tentatively TRBD1 (6 bases). Germline lookup yields CDR1 LGHNT and CDR2 FRNRAP. The CDR3 sequence is 14 residues long. V was trimmed by 5 bases and J by 3 bases, leaving 10 bases between them.

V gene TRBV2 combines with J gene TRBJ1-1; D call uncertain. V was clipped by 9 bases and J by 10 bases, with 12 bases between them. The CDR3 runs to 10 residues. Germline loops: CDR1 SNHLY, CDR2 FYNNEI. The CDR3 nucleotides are TGTGCCAGTCTCCATTTGCGAGCTTTCTTT. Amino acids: CASLHLRAFF.

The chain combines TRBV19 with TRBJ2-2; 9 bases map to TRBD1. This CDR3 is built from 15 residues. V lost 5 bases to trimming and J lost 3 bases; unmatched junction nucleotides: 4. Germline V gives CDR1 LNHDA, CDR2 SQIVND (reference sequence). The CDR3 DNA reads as TGTGCCAGTAGTGTGGGACAGGGTTACACCGGGGAGCTGTTTTTT. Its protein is CASSVGQGYTGELFF.

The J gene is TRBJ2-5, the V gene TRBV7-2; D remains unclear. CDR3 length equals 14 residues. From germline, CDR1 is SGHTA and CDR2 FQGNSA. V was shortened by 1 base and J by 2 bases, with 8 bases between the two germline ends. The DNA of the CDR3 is TGTGCCAGCAGCTTAGTGGGCTTTCAAGAGACCCAGTACTTC. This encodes CASSLVGFQETQYF.

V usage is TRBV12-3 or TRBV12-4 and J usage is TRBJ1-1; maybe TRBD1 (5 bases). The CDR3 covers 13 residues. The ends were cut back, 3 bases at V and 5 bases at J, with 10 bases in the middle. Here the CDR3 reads CASSFPRVTEAFF. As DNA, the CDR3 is TGTGCCAGCAGTTTTCCCAGGGTAACTGAAGCTTTCTTT.

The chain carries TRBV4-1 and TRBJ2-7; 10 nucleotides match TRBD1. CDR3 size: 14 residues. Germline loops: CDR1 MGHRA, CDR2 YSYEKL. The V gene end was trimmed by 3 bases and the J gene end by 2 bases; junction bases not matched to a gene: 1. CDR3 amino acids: CASSHGTGAYEQYF. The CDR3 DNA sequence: TGCGCCAGCAGCCACGGGACAGGGGCCTACGAGCAGTACTTC.